These 14 T cell receptor beta chains were sequenced from one sample in a study of cytomegalovirus exposure and HLA in healthy donors. The PCR had 60 Vbeta and 13 Jbeta primers. Profiled with immunoSEQ multiplex PCR; TCRdb holds only in-frame clones, not every one. The sample lists about 65,000 clones, less than 65% occurring once. The specimen sequenced was PBMCs. The receptors originated from a man aged 30 to 45 in good health and CMV-seronegative.

The chain combines TRBV5-1 with TRBJ2-3; TRBD2 agrees at 9 bases. Losses at the gene ends were 3 bases for V and 3 bases for J; bases not matched to a gene: 8. The CDR3 has 16 amino acids. Germline assignment: CDR1 SGHRS and CDR2 YFSETQ. This CDR3 is CASSYGTSRWTDTQYF. In nucleotides, the CDR3 is TGCGCCAGCAGCTATGGGACTAGCCGGTGGACAGATACGCAGTATTTT.

The V call is TRBV5-1, the J call TRBJ2-7, with D maybe TRBD1 (5 bases). V was trimmed by 0 bases and J by 3 bases, leaving 13 bases between them. CDR3 length: 15 residues. Germline CDR1 SGHRS, CDR2 YFSETQ. The CDR3 spells CASSLASGINYEQYF. The CDR3 DNA is TGCGCCAGCAGCTTGGCCTCAGGGATCAACTACGAGCAGTACTTC.

This chain connects TRBV29-1 to TRBJ2-1; D may be TRBD1 (6 bases). The CDR3 length is 13 residues. V dropped 8 bases and J dropped 4 bases, with 15 bases sitting between them. Germline CDR1 is SQVTM and CDR2 is ANQGSEA. The CDR3 protein is CSFSRDMYNEQFF. In DNA form, the CDR3 reads TGCAGCTTTTCCCGGGACATGTACAATGAGCAGTTCTTC.

The chain joins TRBV6-6 to TRBJ2-1, with 7 bases identical to TRBD1. Germline CDR1 and CDR2: MNHNY and SVGAGI (reference sequence). V lost 6 bases to trimming and J lost 0 bases; unmatched junction nucleotides: 5. This CDR3 is 15 amino acids long. CDR3 DNA: TGTGCCAGCAGCCGGGACAGAGACTCCTACAATGAGCAGTTCTTC. Its protein is CASSRDRDSYNEQFF.

This chain uses TRBV6-5 with TRBJ2-5; D is unresolved. Germline CDR1 and CDR2: MNHEY and SVGAGI. The CDR3 has 14 amino acids. Trimming shortened V by 10 bases and J by 3 bases, and 18 bases separated the two germline ends. CDR3 protein: CATSPGRLEETQYF. In nucleotides, the CDR3 is TGTGCCACGAGCCCCGGCAGGCTCGAAGAGACCCAGTACTTC.

This clone was observed a few times. V and J are TRBV2 and TRBJ1-1; TRBD1 aligns across 7 bases. Germline lookup yields CDR1 SNHLY and CDR2 FYNNEI. The V and J ends lost 6 bases and 9 bases, in that order; junction bases with no gene match: 7. The CDR3 is 12 amino acids. The CDR3 DNA is TGTGCCAGCAGCCCGGGACAGCAGAAAGCTTTCTTT. Protein sequence: CASSPGQQKAFF. The full variable domain, with the rest looked up from reference TRBV2 and TRBJ1-1, is EPEVTQTPSHQVTQMGQEVILRCVPISNHLYFYWYRQILGQKVEFLVSFYNNEISEKSEIFDDQFSVERPDGSNFTLKIRSTKLEDSAMYFCASSPGQQKAFFGQGTRLTVV.

V and J are TRBV6-5 and TRBJ1-2; D unclear. There are 12 residues in the CDR3. The germline V gene has CDR1 MNHEY and CDR2 SVGAGI. V dropped 6 bases and J dropped 8 bases, with 13 bases sitting between them. The CDR3 spells CASSHRFEGYTF. For the CDR3, the DNA is TGTGCCAGCAGCCACCGCTTTGAGGGCTACACCTTC.

This clone was seen more than once but under ten times. The chain uses TRBV2 and TRBJ2-7; D gene ambiguous. This CDR3 comprises 12 residues. The germline CDR1 and CDR2 sequences are SNHLY and FYNNEI. V was cut by 6 bases and J by 2 bases, with 8 bases left in between. In DNA, the CDR3 is TGTGCCAGCAGCTTTCGGGCCTACGAGCAGTACTTC. Encoded protein: CASSFRAYEQYF.

This clone was detected only a few times. This chain links TRBV6-5 with TRBJ1-1; possible D gene TRBD1, 5 bases. V lost 0 bases, J lost 2 bases, and 10 bases lay in between. The CDR3 is 15 residues long. Germline V lookup: CDR1 MNHEY, CDR2 SVGAGI. CDR3 nucleotides: TGTGCCAGCAGTTACTCGAAGTGGGGCAACACTGAAGCTTTCTTT. Translation: CASSYSKWGNTEAFF.

The chain has TRBV6-5 and TRBJ2-1; D is ambiguous. V was shortened by 6 bases and J by 7 bases, with 7 bases between the two germline ends. This CDR3 region has 11 residues. The germline V gene has CDR1 MNHEY and CDR2 SVGAGI. In DNA form, the CDR3 reads TGTGCCAGCAGCCTAGGAAATGAGCAGTTCTTC. Residues: CASSLGNEQFF.

This clone was observed a few times. The V gene is TRBV5-8, the J gene TRBJ2-7; possibly TRBD2 for D (6 bases). Germline CDR1 and CDR2: SGHTS and YDEGEE. V dropped 4 bases and J dropped 3 bases, with 17 bases sitting between them. There are 15 residues in the CDR3. CDR3 sequence reads: CASSPLRWGVYEQYF. CDR3 DNA sequence: TGTGCCAGCAGCCCCCTTAGGTGGGGGGTCTACGAGCAGTACTTC.

The gene calls are TRBV6-5 and TRBJ2-7; no definite D call. In germline, CDR1 is MNHEY, CDR2 SVGAGI. V lost 0 bases and J 2 bases, leaving 8 bases between the germline ends. CDR3 size: 14 residues. This chain's CDR3 is CASSYSAVTYEQYF. The CDR3 bases are TGTGCCAGCAGTTACTCGGCAGTTACCTACGAGCAGTACTTC.

On this clone itself: At one end, the junction sequence differs from germline, possibly due to a read error. The gene calls are TRBV10-1 and TRBJ2-5; 7 bases match TRBD2. CDR3 length: 16 residues. Germline values: CDR1 WNHNN, CDR2 SYGVQD (reference sequence). The DNA of the CDR3 is TGCGCCAGCAGCGAGTCACAGAGGACTAGCCAAGAGACCCAGTACTTC. It yields the protein CASSESQRTSQETQYF.

This chain uses TRBV6-5 with TRBJ1-1; 7 bases are a match to TRBD1. The V and J ends lost 4 bases and 0 bases, in that order; junction bases with no gene match: 8. Germline CDR1 MNHEY, CDR2 SVGAGI. The CDR3 loop spans 16 amino acids. The CDR3 DNA is TGTGCCAGCAGTTCGCCGAGACAGGGATTGAACACTGAAGCTTTCTTT. Amino acids: CASSSPRQGLNTEAFF.